This entry describes one T cell receptor beta chain. No antigen is known for it. Base qualities are not recorded, but no much larger clone differs from it by a single base. Whole blood was collected in K2EDTA tubes by collaborating institutions according to the institutions' own protocols. Collaborator samples were shipped for TCRbeta analysis as frozen whole blood, isolated PBMCs, or DNA extracted from either sample type. CDR1 and CDR2, looked up from the germline V gene, are SGHTA and FQGTGA. The junction carries 17 bases between V and J, which are trimmed by 5 bases and 4 bases respectively. Counted from cysteine to phenylalanine, this CDR3 has 15 amino acids. Only the CDR3 portion is preserved as DNA: 45 bases, with reading frame beginning at the first base. TCRbeta CDR3 regions were amplified from genomic DNA using the immunoSEQ Assay, a bias-controlled multiplex PCR. The authors' pipeline ran thus. The number of nucleated cells in each sample was estimated from the amplification of reference gene primers within the assay. Sequence reads were collapsed and filtered to measure the absolute abundance of every unique TCRbeta CDR3 rearrangement. For each sample, productive Simpson clonality was calculated as the square root of Simpson's diversity index across productive rearrangements. TCRdb took over this immuneACCESS table, retaining in-frame rearrangements with V and J assigned. Such tables are incomplete; in checked studies, under half of the missing clones stem from an unresolved V gene, and the remainder is unexplained. The V and J calls and clone size come from that table; D and trimming were worked out from the DNA. The sample yields 310,000 or so clones; around 86% were counted once. Jointly, the top ten make up around 1.7% of the sample.

These data are taken from a study of blood T cell repertoires in COVID-19 (dated by TCRdb to the early 2020s). Study-level background: The collaborator samples originated in the United States, Italy and Spain and spanned the acute and convalescent phases of COVID-19. The material from the prospective study consisted of cDNA or gDNA derived from T cells, B-cell-depleted T cells, or PBMCs. The dataset comprised deeply sampled blood TCRbeta repertoires from subjects exposed to, actively infected with, or recovered from COVID-19. The repertoires were made available in a free public database intended to serve as a resource for research on the immune response to SARS-CoV-2. The samples were drawn from the first 160 participants of the ongoing ImmuneRACE study and from under 1,500 subjects provided by 6 global collaborators. Sample metadata almost always included a de-identified subject ID, COVID-19 status, age in years and sex. Where HLA class I and class II types were available, the types were taken from metadata supplied by the sample provider, not from assay-based typing.

Overall study outcomes, separate from this receptor: The amount of clinical and demographic metadata varied by source and participant and was provided uncurated.

This chain joins TRBV7-3 to TRBJ1-1, with the D gene too uncertain to name. This TCR was recovered from a woman aged 50 to 60 with acute or convalescent COVID-19. The sequenced sample was peripheral blood. The CDR3 sequence is CASSPFGGVGTEAFF. The nucleotide sequence reads TGTGCCAGCAGCCCCTTCGGCGGGGTGGGCACTGAAGCTTTCTTT.